This paragraph reports one T cell receptor beta chain. Its antigen is not identified. This sample was included in a study of monozygotic twins with inflammatory bowel disease. Findings and caveats of the study: Healthy co-twins exceeded IBD patients in TCRbeta diversity as measured by inverse Simpson. Discordant twins showed the same repertoire similarity as concordant twins, possibly from limited power.

The CDR3 extends over 14 amino acids. The germline gives CDR1 DFQATT, CDR2 SNEGSKA (reference sequence). Incorporation of UMIs carrying a 6-nucleotide sample barcode was performed by template switching. TCRdb re-called the 5' RACE reads and gives one entry per CDR3 protein, without DNA. The sample has around 400,000 distinct CDR3 sequences. What was sequenced was blood. This TCR was sampled from a human donor with ulcerative colitis or Crohn's disease, or a healthy co-twin of an affected twin (not recorded which). This sequence joins TRBV20-1 and TRBJ2-7; TCRdb names TRBD2, which stays unverified in the absence of DNA. The CDR3 sequence is CSARVLGTYYEQYF.